Listed below are T cell receptor beta chains from one sample, sequenced in a study of blood T cell repertoires in COVID-19. Profiled with immunoSEQ multiplex PCR; TCRdb holds only in-frame clones, not every one. The data show some 250,000 clones, 91% seen once. The specimen was PBMCs or T cells enriched from blood (not recorded which). These receptors were taken from a human donor in a cohort exposed to, infected with or recovered from COVID-19 (not recorded which). The donor label of this sample is uncertain. Each CDR3 is given with its conserved first and last residue. A D gene is named only where the DNA matches it firmly. A clone size is listed for some rows: how often the clone was seen (once, few, many), or a class if it is expanded.

TRBJ1-3,TRBD1,.,TRBV7-3,CASTPDRGGGNTIYF,TGTGCCAGCACCCCCGACAGGGGAGGGGGAAACACCATATATTTT
TRBJ1-6,.,.,TRBV2,CASSETQGNNSPLHF,TGTGCCAGCAGTGAAACGCAGGGCAATAATTCACCCCTCCACTTT
TRBJ2-1,.,.,TRBV27,CATSSGGPTYNEQFF,TGTGCCACCTCGTCAGGGGGGCCAACCTACAATGAGCAGTTCTTC
TRBJ2-2,.,.,TRBV15,CATSRDKVEGVKLFF,TGTGCCACCAGCAGAGATAAGGTCGAGGGGGTTAAGCTGTTTTTT
TRBJ1-2,.,.,TRBV12-3/TRBV12-4,CASSLMRVDGYTF,TGTGCCAGCAGTTTAATGAGGGTTGATGGCTACACCTTC
TRBJ1-5,.,.,TRBV5-6,CASSKTPGHPDQPQHF,TGTGCCAGCAGCAAGACCCCGGGACACCCCGATCAGCCCCAGCATTTT
TRBJ2-7,.,.,TRBV7-2,CASSFKWGDEQYF,TGTGCCAGCAGCTTTAAGTGGGGAGACGAGCAGTACTTC
TRBJ2-6,.,.,TRBV27,CASSLLRGPRSGANVLTF,TGTGCCAGCAGTTTATTGCGGGGGCCCCGATCTGGGGCCAACGTCCTGACTTTC
TRBJ1-1,.,once,TRBV4-1,CASSQGGGHLNTEAFF,TGCGCCAGCAGCCAAGGAGGCGGACACTTGAACACTGAAGCTTTCTTT
TRBJ2-2,TRBD1,few,TRBV10-1,CASSPSGTGLRNTGELFF,TGCGCCAGCAGTCCATCCGGGACAGGCCTAAGGAACACCGGGGAGCTGTTTTTT
TRBJ2-1,TRBD1,.,TRBV19,CASRDRGTYNEQFF,TGTGCCAGCCGTGACAGGGGGACCTACAATGAGCAGTTCTTC
TRBJ1-2,.,.,TRBV5-4,CASSVPGYGYTF,TGTGCCAGCAGCGTTCCAGGGTATGGCTACACCTTC
TRBJ2-3,TRBD1,.,TRBV4-1,CASSQDGTGGDTQYF,TGCGCCAGCAGCCAAGACGGGACAGGGGGAGATACGCAGTATTTT
TRBJ2-2,.,.,TRBV3-1/TRBV3-2,CASSLAEWTGELFF,TGTGCCAGCAGCCTTGCTGAGTGGACCGGGGAGCTGTTTTTT
TRBJ2-7,.,.,TRBV6-2/TRBV6-3,CASSYSLSSYEQYF,TGTGCCAGCAGTTACTCGTTGAGCTCCTACGAGCAGTACTTC
TRBJ1-2,TRBD1,.,TRBV4-1,CASSHGTGGKPSYTF,TGCGCCAGCAGCCATGGGACAGGGGGCAAGCCAAGCTACACCTTC
TRBJ1-2,TRBD1,.,TRBV10-3,CAISESQGQPTLGYTF,TGTGCCATCAGTGAGTCCCAGGGACAGCCAACCTTGGGCTACACCTTC
TRBJ1-4,.,.,TRBV24-1,CATRERENEANEKLFF,TGTGCCACCAGGGAGAGGGAGAACGAGGCTAATGAAAAACTGTTTTTT
TRBJ2-3,TRBD2,.,TRBV11-1,CASSLVGGGADTQYF,TGTGCCAGCAGCTTAGTGGGCGGGGGGGCGGATACGCAGTATTTT
TRBJ2-7,TRBD2,once,TRBV3-1/TRBV3-2,CASSPNGLLAGGKTYEQYF,TGTGCCAGCAGCCCCAACGGGTTACTAGCGGGGGGGAAGACCTACGAGCAGTACTTC
TRBJ1-6,.,.,TRBV19,CASSPYQEYNSPLHF,TGTGCCAGTAGTCCTTACCAGGAATATAATTCACCCCTCCACTTT
TRBJ2-7,.,once,TRBV30,CAWSVPGGREQYF,TGTGCCTGGAGTGTACCGGGGGGCCGCGAGCAGTACTTC
TRBJ1-1,.,.,TRBV4-1,CASSPRAGEAFF,TGCGCCAGCAGCCCGCGGGCAGGGGAGGCTTTCTTT
TRBJ1-1,.,.,TRBV11-2,CASSFTTGSAEAFF,TGTGCCAGCAGCTTCACCACAGGGTCCGCTGAAGCTTTCTTT
TRBJ1-1,TRBD1,.,TRBV24-1,CATSGGTGRPEAFF,TGTGCCACCAGTGGTGGGACAGGTCGTCCTGAAGCTTTCTTT
TRBJ1-5,TRBD1,.,TRBV3-1/TRBV3-2,CASSQGATGWNQPQHF,TGTGCCAGCAGCCAAGGTGCGACAGGGTGGAATCAGCCCCAGCATTTT
TRBJ2-3,TRBD2,.,TRBV7-2,CASSLQTSGLSTDTQYF,TGTGCCAGCAGTCTTCAGACTAGCGGGTTAAGCACAGATACGCAGTATTTT
TRBJ1-2,.,.,TRBV30,CAGWGGTEHYGYTF,TGTGCCGGGTGGGGGGGGACCGAGCACTATGGCTACACCTTC
TRBJ2-5,.,.,TRBV10-3,CAISGAHGGETQYF,TGTGCCATCAGTGGTGCTCACGGCGGGGAGACCCAGTACTTC
TRBJ2-1,.,.,TRBV19,CASSPSSIPYNEQFF,TGTGCCAGTAGCCCTTCGAGCATCCCCTACAATGAGCAGTTCTTC
TRBJ2-2,TRBD2,.,TRBV9,CASSVDLSGGKTGELFF,TGTGCCAGCAGCGTAGACCTGAGCGGGGGGAAGACCGGGGAGCTGTTTTTT
TRBJ2-7,.,once,TRBV7-9,CASSSYAGSRYEQYF,TGTGCCAGCAGCTCTTACGCCGGGTCTCGCTACGAGCAGTACTTC
TRBJ1-2,.,.,TRBV5-1,CASSLGDKGGGYTF,TGCGCCAGCAGCTTGGGCGACAAGGGAGGTGGCTACACCTTC
TRBJ1-2,.,.,TRBV6-5,CASSQGYGYTF,TGTGCCAGCAGCCAGGGCTATGGCTACACCTTC
TRBJ1-5,TRBD1,.,TRBV30,CAWAGGNDQPQHF,TGTGCCTGGGCAGGGGGCAACGATCAGCCCCAGCATTTT
TRBJ1-4,TRBD1,.,TRBV5-6,CASSLTWDRVVTNEKLFF,TGTGCCAGCAGCTTGACGTGGGACAGGGTCGTAACTAATGAAAAACTGTTTTTT